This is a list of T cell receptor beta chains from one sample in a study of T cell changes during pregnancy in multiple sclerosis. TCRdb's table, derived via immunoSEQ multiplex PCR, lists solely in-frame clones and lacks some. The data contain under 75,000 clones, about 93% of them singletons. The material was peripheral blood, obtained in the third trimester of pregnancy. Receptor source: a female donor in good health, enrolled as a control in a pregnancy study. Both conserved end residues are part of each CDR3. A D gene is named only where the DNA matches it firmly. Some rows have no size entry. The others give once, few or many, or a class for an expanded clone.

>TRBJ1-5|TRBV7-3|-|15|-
TGTGCCAGCAGCAGGCAGGGAGGGAGCAATCAGCCCCAGCATTTT
CASSRQGGSNQPQHF
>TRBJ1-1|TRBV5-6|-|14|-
TGTGCCAGCAGTGGCGAGGGATACTACACTGAAGCTTTCTTT
CASSGEGYYTEAFF
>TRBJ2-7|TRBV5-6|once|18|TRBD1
TGTGCCAGCAGCGGCCCCGGTTCCCGGGACAGGGGCTCCTACGAGCAGTACTTC
CASSGPGSRDRGSYEQYF
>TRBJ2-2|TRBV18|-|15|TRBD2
TGTGCCAGCTCACCAAGCGGGACTAGCGGAGGGGAGCTGTTTTTT
CASSPSGTSGGELFF
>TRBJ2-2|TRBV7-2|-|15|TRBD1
TGTGCCAGCAGCCCCGGGACAGGGTGGGGCGGGGAGCTGTTTTTT
CASSPGTGWGGELFF
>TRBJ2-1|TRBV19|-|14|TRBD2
TGTGCCAGTACCTCCCGGTCCTACGGGGGGAGGGAGTTCTTC
CASTSRSYGGREFF
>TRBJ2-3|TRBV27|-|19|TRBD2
TGTGCCAGCAGTTCCCTATTACCGAACCCGGGACTAGCGGGAGATACGCAGTATTTT
CASSSLLPNPGLAGDTQYF
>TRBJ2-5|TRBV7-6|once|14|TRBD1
TGTGCCAGCAGGCTGGGACAGTTCCAAGAGACCCAGTACTTC
CASRLGQFQETQYF
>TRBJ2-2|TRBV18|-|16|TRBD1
TGTGCCAGCTCTCTGACTGGGACAGGGAGCACCGGGGAGCTGTTTTTT
CASSLTGTGSTGELFF
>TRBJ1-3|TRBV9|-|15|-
TGTGCCAGCAGCGTACGGAGGGACTCTGGAAACACCATATATTTT
CASSVRRDSGNTIYF
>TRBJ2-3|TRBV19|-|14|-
TGTGCCAGTGGGAGCGGAAGTAGCACAGATACGCAGTATTTT
CASGSGSSTDTQYF
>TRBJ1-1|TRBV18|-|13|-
TGTGCCAGCTCGAGTCAGGGTAACACTGAAGCTTTCTTT
CASSSQGNTEAFF
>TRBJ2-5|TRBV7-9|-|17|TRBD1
TGTGCCAGCAGCTCTAATCGGGGACAGGCGATACAAGAGACCCAGTACTTC
CASSSNRGQAIQETQYF
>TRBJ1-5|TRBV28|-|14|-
TGTGCCAGCAGTCCCTGGGGAGCACATCAGCCCCAGCATTTT
CASSPWGAHQPQHF
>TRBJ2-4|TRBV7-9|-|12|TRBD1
TGTGCCAGCAGCTTCAGGGGGCACATTCAGTACTTC
CASSFRGHIQYF
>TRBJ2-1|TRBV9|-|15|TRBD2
TGTGCCAGCAGCACCGCGGGGGGATCCTACAATGAGCAGTTCTTC
CASSTAGGSYNEQFF
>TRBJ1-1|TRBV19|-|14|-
TGTGCCAGTAACTCCCAGGGCATGAACACTGAAGCTTTCTTT
CASNSQGMNTEAFF
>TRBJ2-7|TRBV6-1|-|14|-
TGTGCCAGCATTATGAGGGACATTTCCTACGAGCAGTACTTC
CASIMRDISYEQYF
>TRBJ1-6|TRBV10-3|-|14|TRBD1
TGTGCCATCAGTGGGACAGGGAATAATTCACCCCTCCACTTT
CAISGTGNNSPLHF
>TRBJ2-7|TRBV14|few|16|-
TGTGCCAGCAGCCAAGATTTAGGATCTGACTTCTACGAGCAGTACTTC
CASSQDLGSDFYEQYF
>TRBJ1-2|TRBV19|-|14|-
TGTGCCAGTAGTATAGTCGGGGGGCTAAATGGCTACACCTTC
CASSIVGGLNGYTF
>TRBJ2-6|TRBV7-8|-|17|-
TGTGCCAGCAGTTTATCCTTCACAGGAACTGGGGCCAACGTCCTGACTTTC
CASSLSFTGTGANVLTF
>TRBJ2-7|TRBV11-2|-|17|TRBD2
TGTGCCAGCAGCTACTTAGCCGGGACTAGCGGTAGCTACGAGCAGTACTTC
CASSYLAGTSGSYEQYF
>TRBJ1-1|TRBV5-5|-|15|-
TGTGCCAGCAGCTTGAGAGCAGGGAGGGACACTGAAGCTTTCTTT
CASSLRAGRDTEAFF
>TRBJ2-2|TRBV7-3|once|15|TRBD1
TGTGCCAGCAGCTTAATACAGGGGGCGGCCGGGGAGCTGTTTTTT
CASSLIQGAAGELFF
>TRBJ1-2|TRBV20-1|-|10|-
TGCAGTGCTTTTCTGTATGGCTACACCTTC
CSAFLYGYTF
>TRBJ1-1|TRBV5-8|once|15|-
TGTGCCAGCAGTTCCTATCTAAGGGACTCCAAGCCAGCTTTCTTT
CASSSYLRDSKPAFF
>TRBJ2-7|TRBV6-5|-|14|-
TGTGCCAGCGGTTCCAGGGTCGTATTGAACGAGCAGTACTTC
CASGSRVVLNEQYF
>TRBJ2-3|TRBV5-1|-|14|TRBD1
TGCGCCAGCAGCCTCGGACAGGACACAGATACGCAGTATTTT
CASSLGQDTDTQYF
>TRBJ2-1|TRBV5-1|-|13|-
TGCGCCAGCAGCTCGGAGGGGGCTGGAGAGCAGTTCTTC
CASSSEGAGEQFF
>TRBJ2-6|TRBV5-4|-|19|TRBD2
TGTGCCAGCAGCTTGGCCGCAGCGGGAGTTTTGACTGGGGCCAACGTCCTGACTTTC
CASSLAAAGVLTGANVLTF
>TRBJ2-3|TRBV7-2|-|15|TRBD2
TGTGCCAGCAGCGTATTTAGCGGGAGTGGACATACGCAGTATTTT
CASSVFSGSGHTQYF
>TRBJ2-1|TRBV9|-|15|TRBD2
TGTGCCAGCAGCGGAGGGGGACTAGCGGTCAATGAGCAGTTCTTC
CASSGGGLAVNEQFF
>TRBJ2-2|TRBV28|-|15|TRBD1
TGTGCCAGCAGTGACACCGGACAGGGGATCGGGGAGCTGTTTTTT
CASSDTGQGIGELFF
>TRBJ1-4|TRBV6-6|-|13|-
TGTGCCAGCCGAGTGGGGCTAGGTGAAAAACTGTTTTTT
CASRVGLGEKLFF
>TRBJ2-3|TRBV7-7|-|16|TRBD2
TGTGCCAGCAGTTCCGGACTAGCGGGATTCACAGATACGCAGTATTTT
CASSSGLAGFTDTQYF
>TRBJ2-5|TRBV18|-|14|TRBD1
TGTGCCAGCTCACCACCGACAGGGGAAGAGACCCAGTACTTC
CASSPPTGEETQYF
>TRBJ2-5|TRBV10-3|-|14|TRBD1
TGTGCCATCAGAGGACAGGGGGCGGCGGAGACCCAGTACTTC
CAIRGQGAAETQYF
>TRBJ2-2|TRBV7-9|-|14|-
TGTGCCAGCAGCTTACAGGGATCCAGCGGGGAGCTGTTTTTT
CASSLQGSSGELFF
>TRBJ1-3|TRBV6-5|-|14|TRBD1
TGTGCCAGCAGCTTGACAGGGTCAGGAAACACCATATATTTT
CASSLTGSGNTIYF
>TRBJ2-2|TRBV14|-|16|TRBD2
TGTGCCAGCAGCCTAATAGCGGGGGACCTCACCGGGGAGCTGTTTTTT
CASSLIAGDLTGELFF
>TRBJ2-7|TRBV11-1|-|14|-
TGTGCCAGCAGCCCCAGCGGAGCCACCAACGAGCAGTACTTC
CASSPSGATNEQYF
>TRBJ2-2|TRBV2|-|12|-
TGTGCCAGCAGTGTAGACACCGGGGAGCTGTTTTTT
CASSVDTGELFF
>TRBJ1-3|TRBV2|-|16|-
TGTGCCAGCAGTGAAGGGCGGGGGGGGACTGGAAACACCATATATTTT
CASSEGRGGTGNTIYF
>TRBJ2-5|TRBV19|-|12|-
TGTGCCAGTAGTATAGCGGGGGAGACCCAGTACTTC
CASSIAGETQYF
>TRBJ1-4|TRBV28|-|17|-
TGTGCCAGCAGTTTCGGGTCTCGAGGCCGCCCGGGGGAAAAACTGTTTTTT
CASSFGSRGRPGEKLFF
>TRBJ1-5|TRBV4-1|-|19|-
TGCGCCAGCAGCCAACCAGGAGCGGAAAGGGGGAAAAGCAATCAGCCCCAGCATTTT
CASSQPGAERGKSNQPQHF
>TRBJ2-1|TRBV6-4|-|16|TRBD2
TGTGCCAGCAGTGTCTCCACTAGCGGGGGGGCACATGAGCAGTTCTTC
CASSVSTSGGAHEQFF
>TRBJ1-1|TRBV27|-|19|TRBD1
TGTGCCAGCGGAACCCCGATCCCGGGACAGGGGGTTCTGAACACTGAAGCTTTCTTT
CASGTPIPGQGVLNTEAFF
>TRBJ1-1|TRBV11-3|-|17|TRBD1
TGTGCCAGCAGCTTAGGGCCCGGGACAGAAGGGTACACTGAAGCTTTCTTT
CASSLGPGTEGYTEAFF